This TCR beta chain is from a study of neurological immune-mediated disorders. This clonotype has a count of ten or more. The germline V gene encodes CDR1 SGHRS and CDR2 YFSETQ. The germline V and J ends were trimmed by 0 bases and 2 bases, with 12 bases remaining between them. The CDR3 consists of 15 residues. In TCRdb, the 5' RACE reads were re-called with MiXCR into one record per CDR3 protein. Seen here are 25,000 to 30,000 distinct CDR3 sequences, 3.3% observed once, and the top ten hold 6% to 7.5%. This receptor was taken from a woman in her twenties or thirties with multiple sclerosis. Sequencing was performed on PBMCs. The rearrangement links TRBV5-1 to TRBJ2-7, with D possibly matching TRBD1 (6 bases). In DNA, the CDR3 is TGCGCCAGCAGCTTGGGGGACACGATCACCTACGAGCAGTACTTC. It is translated as CASSLGDTITYEQYF.